This T cell receptor (beta chain) comes out of a study of blood T cell repertoires in COVID-19. The method was immunoSEQ multiplex PCR; TCRdb's version includes in-frame clones alone and lacks a portion of them. The sample carries nearly 250,000 clones, approximately 86% recorded once. This CDR3 has 14 residues. Trimming took 0 bases from V and 11 from J, leaving 18 bases between them. The germline V gene has CDR1 SGHNT and CDR2 YYREEE (reference sequence). The clonotype originates from a woman aged 60-70 years who had recovered from COVID-19. The chain joins TRBV5-4 to TRBJ2-7; tentatively, D is TRBD1 (5 bases). Input material: peripheral blood. Here the CDR3 reads CASSLDAGASRKYF. Here the CDR3 DNA reads TGTGCCAGCAGCTTGGATGCTGGGGCATCAAGGAAGTACTTC.